The 9 T cell receptor beta chains listed next were all sequenced from one sample in a study of identical twins. In TCRdb, the 5' RACE reads were re-called with MiXCR into one record per CDR3 protein. The sample consists of 200,000 to 250,000 distinct CDR3 sequences, around 6.5% of them appearing once. These data also formed part of another study, on T cells expressing NK-cell markers.

Sequencing was performed on CD8+ T cells sorted from blood. These receptors all come from a woman in her late teens or twenties in good health.

This clonotype has a count of ten or more. The chain is built from TRBV6-1 and TRBJ2-7; 7 nucleotides agree with TRBD2. The CDR3 extends over 14 amino acids. Germline loops: CDR1 MNHNS, CDR2 SASEGT. Unmatched junction bases numbered 6, after V lost 7 bases and J lost 0 bases. The CDR3 sequence: CASTSGDYSYEQYF. The DNA of the CDR3 is TGTGCCAGCACCTCGGGGGACTACTCCTACGAGCAGTACTTC.

This clonotype was found many times. The V gene is TRBV4-1, the J gene TRBJ2-4; a possible D gene is TRBD2 (5 bases). The CDR3 covers 15 residues. CDR1 MGHRA and CDR2 YSYEKL come from the germline V gene. The V and J ends lost 0 bases and 7 bases respectively, with 13 bases between them. CDR3 sequence: CASSQEREGMNIQYF. The CDR3 nucleotides read TGCGCCAGCAGCCAAGAACGCGAGGGTATGAACATTCAGTACTTC.

A few counts support this clonotype. The chain combines TRBV6-5 with TRBJ2-1; D is perhaps TRBD2 (5 bases). Trimming cost V 0 bases and J 5 bases, with 11 bases left between them. This CDR3 has 15 amino acids. The germline gives CDR1 MNHEY, CDR2 SVGAGI. The CDR3 loop reads CASSYSAGPHNEQFF. In DNA form, the CDR3 reads TGTGCCAGCAGTTACTCGGCGGGTCCGCACAATGAGCAGTTCTTC.

This clonotype was seen a few times. The genes are TRBV12-3 or TRBV12-4 and TRBJ2-5; TRBD1 matches at 8 bases. After removal of 5 bases from V and 3 bases from J, the junction contained 8 bases not matched to a gene. The CDR3 sequence is 15 residues long. The CDR3 coding sequence is TGTGCCAGCAGTCGCGAACCGGGACAGGAAGAGACCCAGTACTTC. Its protein product is CASSREPGQEETQYF.

In this sample, this clonotype turned up a few times. The J gene is TRBJ2-7, the V gene TRBV10-3; TRBD2 matches 8 bases. CDR1 is ENHRY, CDR2 SYGVKD, per germline. This CDR3 contains 13 residues. Trimming removed 2 bases from V and 5 bases from J; junction bases left unmatched: 2. CDR3 sequence: CAISEPGGDEQYF. CDR3 coding DNA: TGTGCCATCAGTGAGCCCGGGGGGGACGAGCAGTACTTC.

The chain has TRBV7-9 and TRBJ1-1, with unresolved D. V lost 1 base and J 1 base, leaving 10 bases between the germline ends. CDR3 size: 15 residues. CDR1 and CDR2 (germline): SEHNR, FQNEAQ (reference sequence). CDR3 region: CASSLVEGRNTEAFF. The CDR3 bases are TGTGCCAGCAGCTTAGTTGAGGGAAGGAACACTGAAGCTTTCTTT.

There are many counts of this clonotype. This chain links TRBV20-1 with TRBJ1-3, with D maybe TRBD1 (5 bases). Germline V CDR1 and CDR2: DFQATT, SNEGSKA (reference sequence). Trimming pared 3 bases from V and 0 bases from J, leaving 9 bases between. There are 14 residues in the CDR3. CDR3 in amino acids: CSASQGLSGNTIYF. CDR3 nucleotides: TGCAGTGCTAGCCAGGGCCTCTCTGGAAACACCATATATTTT.

This clonotype was counted many times. CDR3 nucleotide sequence: TGTGCCAGCAGAGGACAGGGTGAGCGGGAGCAGTTCTTC. Its translation: CASRGQGEREQFF. The J gene is TRBJ2-1, the V gene TRBV2, with 8 bases aligning to TRBD1. The CDR3 extends over 13 amino acids. The junction had 8 bases not matched to a gene; V was cut back by 6 bases and J by 10 bases. Looked up from germline, CDR1 is SNHLY and CDR2 is FYNNEI.

The sample holds many counts of this clonotype. The CDR3 DNA follows: TGCGCCAGCAGCCCACTCACAGGTTATAGCACAGATACGCAGTATTTT. Amino acid sequence: CASSPLTGYSTDTQYF. The chain uses TRBV5-1 and TRBJ2-3; tentatively, D is TRBD1 (5 bases). The CDR3 is made up of 16 amino acids. CDR1 and CDR2 from the germline V gene are SGHRS and YFSETQ. Trimming stripped 4 bases from V and 0 bases from J, with 15 bases between.